The rows below give T cell receptor beta chains drawn from one sample of a study of cytomegalovirus exposure and HLA in healthy donors. Generated by immunoSEQ multiplex PCR, the TCRdb table keeps only in-frame clones and is missing some. The sample has about 240,000 clones, about 86% seen once. Sequenced: PBMCs. The receptors here all came from a woman aged 55-70 years in good health and CMV-seropositive. CDR3s include the opening cysteine and the closing phenylalanine or tryptophan. Size values are once, few and many counts, or a class for expanded clones, and some rows have none.

CDR3aa: CASSQVSGGAGHYEQYF; v_gene: TRBV4-1; abundance: .
CDR3aa: CASSPSRAGAEQYF; v_gene: TRBV18; abundance: .
CDR3aa: CASSEAGRRGYGYTF; v_gene: TRBV25-1; abundance: .
CDR3aa: CASSLAVPGGLHEQYF; v_gene: TRBV5-1; abundance: .
CDR3aa: CASSQLSSGRLYNEQFF; v_gene: TRBV14; abundance: .
CDR3aa: CASSWGQSLNNEQFF; v_gene: TRBV7-9; abundance: .
CDR3aa: CASSIGLAREQYF; v_gene: TRBV19; abundance: .
CDR3aa: CASSLSQGSYEQYF; v_gene: TRBV7-9; abundance: few
CDR3aa: CASSLELAGGPGDTQYF; v_gene: TRBV5-1; abundance: .
CDR3aa: CASSPRRQGPNEKLFF; v_gene: TRBV27; abundance: .
CDR3aa: CASSVSGGIFTGELFF; v_gene: TRBV2; abundance: .
CDR3aa: CASSSKAGGPRDEQFF; v_gene: TRBV5-1; abundance: .
CDR3aa: CASSSGGQETQYF; v_gene: TRBV5-1; abundance: .
CDR3aa: CASSTQFATETNTGELFF; v_gene: TRBV7-9; abundance: .
CDR3aa: CATSRGRQGKTDSPLHF; v_gene: TRBV15; abundance: .
CDR3aa: CACIRGGGIYEAFF; v_gene: TRBV30; abundance: few
CDR3aa: CASSFRGLSNQPQHF; v_gene: TRBV5-6; abundance: few
CDR3aa: CASSHRGSHYGYTF; v_gene: TRBV27; abundance: .
CDR3aa: CASTGRTGGETQYF; v_gene: TRBV5-1; abundance: .
CDR3aa: CASSPGGQKTYYEQYF; v_gene: TRBV4-1; abundance: .
CDR3aa: CASSFGRGFATNEKLFF; v_gene: TRBV5-1; abundance: .
CDR3aa: CASSPSLPGGESNPTYNEQFF; v_gene: TRBV18; abundance: .
CDR3aa: CASSTGTSGNEQFF; v_gene: TRBV5-1; abundance: .
CDR3aa: CASSLTGGSYEQYF; v_gene: TRBV7-9; abundance: few
CDR3aa: CASSRGTSAYNEQFF; v_gene: TRBV2; abundance: .
CDR3aa: CASKDRPNTEAFF; v_gene: TRBV27; abundance: .
CDR3aa: CASSGRTGEKETQYF; v_gene: TRBV5-5; abundance: .
CDR3aa: CASIGTGYIYSNQPQHF; v_gene: TRBV28; abundance: .
CDR3aa: CASSYRDRNTEAFF; v_gene: TRBV5-5; abundance: .